This T cell receptor beta chain was found in a study of T-cell memory formation after mild COVID-19. From the 5' RACE reads, TCRdb called clonotypes with MiXCR, one entry per CDR3 protein. The table records fewer than 700,000 distinct CDR3 sequences, 20% to 25% of them present only once. After removal of 2 bases from V and 2 bases from J, the junction contained 8 bases not matched to a gene. This CDR3 contains 17 residues. Germline V gene data show CDR1 as MNHEY and CDR2 as SVGAGI. V usage is TRBV6-5 and J usage is TRBJ2-2, with 7 bases identical to TRBD1. Sequenced material: PBMCs or a T cell subset sorted from them (not recorded which). The sequence was obtained from an adult woman who had mild COVID-19 (a few samples of this study predate the infection). Cell type and time point are not known. CDR3 protein: CASSYSRDSSNTGELFF. The CDR3 DNA reads as TGTGCCAGCAGTTACAGCCGGGACAGCTCTAACACCGGGGAGCTGTTTTTT.